This T cell receptor (beta chain) was sequenced in a study of blood T cell repertoires in COVID-19. The CDR3 is 18 residues long. CDR1 and CDR2 from the germline V gene are SGHAT and FQNNGV. J gave up 2 bases and V 3 bases, and 12 bases lay outside the gene matches. Measured with immunoSEQ multiplex PCR; TCRdb has only the in-frame clones, and not every one. Found here are approximately 200,000 clones, more than 70% of them singletons; the top ten hold roughly 9.1%. The source material was PBMCs or T cells enriched from blood (not recorded which). The source of this sequence is a young woman who had recovered from COVID-19. This chain joins TRBV11-2 and TRBJ2-3, with 9 bases that match TRBD1. CDR3 sequence: CASSLRHGGQGYTDTQYF. Here the CDR3 DNA reads TGTGCCAGCAGCTTGCGACACGGGGGACAGGGTTACACAGATACGCAGTATTTT.